This is a list of T cell receptor beta chains from one sample in a study of spatial heterogeneity in lung cancer. TCRdb itself ran the 5' RACE reads through MiXCR, one entry per CDR3 protein. Here the sample spans tens of thousands of distinct CDR3 sequences, around 15% being singletons. Source: lung tumor tissue, taken at surgery. The receptors originated from a female donor with early-stage non-small cell lung cancer. CDR3s include the opening cysteine and the closing phenylalanine or tryptophan. D genes are given only for firm matches. Clone size is stated in some rows and not others, as once, few, many or a class when expanded.

TRBJ2-3	TRBV19	few	TRBD2	TGTGCCAGTAGTCGGACTAGCGGGAGGTGGTCAGATACGCAGTATTTT	CASSRTSGRWSDTQYF
TRBJ2-1	TRBV5-1	many	-	TGCGCCAGCAGCTTTCCTCGTTCGAATGAGCAGTTCTTC	CASSFPRSNEQFF
TRBJ2-7	TRBV20-1	few	-	TGCAGTGCTAGTTCGGACTCCTACGAGCAGTACTTC	CSASSDSYEQYF
TRBJ2-6	TRBV6-2/TRBV6-3	many	-	TGTGCCAGCAGCCTAGGCCTCTTCGGGGCCAACGTCCTGACTTTC	CASSLGLFGANVLTF
TRBJ2-7	TRBV6-6	-	TRBD2	TGTGCCAGCCGGGTAGCGGGAGAGTACGAGCAGTACTTC	CASRVAGEYEQYF
TRBJ2-1	TRBV6-5	many	TRBD2	TGTGCCAGCAGTTACTCGGGCTTAGCGGGAACCTACAATGAGCAGTTCTTC	CASSYSGLAGTYNEQFF
TRBJ2-1	TRBV20-1	-	-	TGCAGTGCCGAAGAGGGCTGGATCAATGAGCAGTTCTTC	CSAEEGWINEQFF
TRBJ2-7	TRBV27	few	-	TGTGCCAGCAGTTTTGGGATCGGGTACGAGCAGTACTTC	CASSFGIGYEQYF
TRBJ2-7	TRBV15	-	TRBD2	TGTGCCACCAGCAGAGAATTGAGACTAGCGGGAGGGAGGCAGTACTTC	CATSRELRLAGGRQYF
TRBJ2-5	TRBV20-1	many	TRBD2	TGCAGTGCAAATGTCATAGCGGGAGGGTTCGGAGAGACCCAGTACTTC	CSANVIAGGFGETQYF
TRBJ2-5	TRBV12-5	-	-	TGTGCTAGTGGTTTGGACGCGGCGGGAGAGACCCAGTACTTC	CASGLDAAGETQYF
TRBJ2-1	TRBV29-1	many	-	TGCAGCGTTGAGCACTATGCAGGGTCCCGTGAGCAGTTCTTC	CSVEHYAGSREQFF
TRBJ2-3	TRBV20-1	many	-	TGCAGTGTTACCCAACAAGATACGCAGTATTTT	CSVTQQDTQYF
TRBJ2-1	TRBV11-2	-	-	TGTGCCAGCACCTCAAGCTCCTACAATGAGCAGTTCTTC	CASTSSSYNEQFF
TRBJ2-1	TRBV2	few	-	TGTGCCAGCAAGGTTCTAGGGGCATACAATGAGCAGTTCTTC	CASKVLGAYNEQFF
TRBJ1-2	TRBV7-3	medium-sized	TRBD1	TGTGCCAGCAGGTCCCTCGACAGGGGGCTTGGCTACACCTTC	CASRSLDRGLGYTF
TRBJ2-3	TRBV20-1	-	-	TGCAGTCCCCTAACAGATACGCAGTATTTT	CSPLTDTQYF
TRBJ2-2	TRBV11-2	-	-	TGTGCCAGCAGCTCAGGGGGGAAGGCCGGGGAGCTGTTTTTT	CASSSGGKAGELFF